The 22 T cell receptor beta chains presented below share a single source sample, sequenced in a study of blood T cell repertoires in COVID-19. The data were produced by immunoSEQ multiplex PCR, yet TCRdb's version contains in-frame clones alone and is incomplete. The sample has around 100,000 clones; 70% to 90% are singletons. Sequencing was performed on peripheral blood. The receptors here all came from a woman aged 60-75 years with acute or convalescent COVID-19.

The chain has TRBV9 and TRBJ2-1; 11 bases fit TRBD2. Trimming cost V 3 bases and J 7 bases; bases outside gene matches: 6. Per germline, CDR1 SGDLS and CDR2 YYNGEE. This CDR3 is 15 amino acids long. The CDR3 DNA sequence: TGTGCCAGCAGCGCCTTTAGCGGGAGGGAAAATGAGCAGTTCTTC. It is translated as CASSAFSGRENEQFF.

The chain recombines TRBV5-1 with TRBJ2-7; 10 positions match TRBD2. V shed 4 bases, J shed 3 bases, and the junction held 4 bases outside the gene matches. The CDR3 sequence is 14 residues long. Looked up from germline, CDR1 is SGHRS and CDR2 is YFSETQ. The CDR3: CASSGASGSYEQYF. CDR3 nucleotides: TGCGCCAGCAGCGGCGCTAGCGGGAGCTACGAGCAGTACTTC.

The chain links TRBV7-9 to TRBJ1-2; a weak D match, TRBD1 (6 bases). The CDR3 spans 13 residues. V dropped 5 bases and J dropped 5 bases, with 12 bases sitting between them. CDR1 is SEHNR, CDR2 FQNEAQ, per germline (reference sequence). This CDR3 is CASSAWTVYGYTF. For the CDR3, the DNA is TGTGCCAGCAGCGCATGGACAGTTTATGGCTACACCTTC.

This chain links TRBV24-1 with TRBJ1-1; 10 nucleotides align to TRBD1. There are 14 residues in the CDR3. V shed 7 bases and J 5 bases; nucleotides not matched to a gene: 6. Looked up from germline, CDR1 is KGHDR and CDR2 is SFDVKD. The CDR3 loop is CATRAGTGATEAFF. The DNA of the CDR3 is TGTGCCACCAGGGCCGGGACAGGGGCGACTGAAGCTTTCTTT.

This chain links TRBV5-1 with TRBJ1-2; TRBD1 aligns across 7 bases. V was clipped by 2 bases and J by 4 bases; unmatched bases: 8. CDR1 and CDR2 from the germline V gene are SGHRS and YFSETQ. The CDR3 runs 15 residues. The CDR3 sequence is CASSFTGDGSYGYTF. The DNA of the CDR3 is TGCGCCAGCAGCTTTACAGGGGACGGGTCCTATGGCTACACCTTC.

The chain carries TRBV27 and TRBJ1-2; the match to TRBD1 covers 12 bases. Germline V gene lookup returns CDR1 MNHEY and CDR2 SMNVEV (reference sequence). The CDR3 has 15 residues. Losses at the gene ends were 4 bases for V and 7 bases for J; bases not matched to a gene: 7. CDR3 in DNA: TGTGCCAGCAGTTCTCCGGGACAGGGGGCATCTGGCTACACCTTC. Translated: CASSSPGQGASGYTF.

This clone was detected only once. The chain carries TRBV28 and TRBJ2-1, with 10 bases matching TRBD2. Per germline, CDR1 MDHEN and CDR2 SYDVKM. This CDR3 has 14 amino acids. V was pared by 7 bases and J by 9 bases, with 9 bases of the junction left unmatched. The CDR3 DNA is TGTGCCAGCACGTCCCTAGCGGGAGAGGGTGAGCAGTTCTTC. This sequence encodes CASTSLAGEGEQFF.

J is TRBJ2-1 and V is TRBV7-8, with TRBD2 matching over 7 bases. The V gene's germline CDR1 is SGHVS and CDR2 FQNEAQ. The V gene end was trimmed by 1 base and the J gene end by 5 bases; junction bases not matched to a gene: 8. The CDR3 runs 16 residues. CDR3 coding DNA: TGTGCCAGCAGCTTAGACCCGAGCGGGACCCACAATGAGCAGTTCTTC. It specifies CASSLDPSGTHNEQFF.

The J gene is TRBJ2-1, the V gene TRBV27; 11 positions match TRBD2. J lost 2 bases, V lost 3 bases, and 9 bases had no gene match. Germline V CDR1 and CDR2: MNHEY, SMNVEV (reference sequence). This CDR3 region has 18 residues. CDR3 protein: CASSLGLADRTPYNEQFF. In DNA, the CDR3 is TGTGCCAGCAGTTTGGGACTAGCGGACCGCACGCCCTACAATGAGCAGTTCTTC.

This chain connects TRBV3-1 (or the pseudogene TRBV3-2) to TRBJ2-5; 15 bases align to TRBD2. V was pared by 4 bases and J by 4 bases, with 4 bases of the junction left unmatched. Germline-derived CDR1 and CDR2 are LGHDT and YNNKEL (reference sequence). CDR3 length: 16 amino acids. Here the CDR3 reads CASSLRTSGRGETQYF. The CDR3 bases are TGTGCCAGCAGCCTCAGGACTAGCGGGAGGGGAGAGACCCAGTACTTC.

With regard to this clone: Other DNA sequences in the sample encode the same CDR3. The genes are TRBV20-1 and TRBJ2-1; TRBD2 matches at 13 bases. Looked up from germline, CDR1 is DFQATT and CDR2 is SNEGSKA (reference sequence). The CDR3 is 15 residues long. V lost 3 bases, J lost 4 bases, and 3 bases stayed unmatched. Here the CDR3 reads CSASGTSGTYNEQFF. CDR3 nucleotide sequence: TGCAGTGCTAGTGGGACTAGCGGGACGTACAATGAGCAGTTCTTC.

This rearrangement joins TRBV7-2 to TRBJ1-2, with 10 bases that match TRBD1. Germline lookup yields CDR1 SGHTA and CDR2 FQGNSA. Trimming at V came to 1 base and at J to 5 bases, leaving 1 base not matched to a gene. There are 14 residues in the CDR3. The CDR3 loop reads CASSLGQGAYGYTF. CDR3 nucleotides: TGTGCCAGCAGCTTAGGACAGGGGGCGTATGGCTACACCTTC.

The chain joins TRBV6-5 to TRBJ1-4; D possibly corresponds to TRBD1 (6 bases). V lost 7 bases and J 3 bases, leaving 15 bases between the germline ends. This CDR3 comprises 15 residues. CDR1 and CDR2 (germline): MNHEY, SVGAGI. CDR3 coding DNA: TGTGCCAGCACCTCTATGACAGGCGCTAATGAAAAACTGTTTTTT. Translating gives CASTSMTGANEKLFF.

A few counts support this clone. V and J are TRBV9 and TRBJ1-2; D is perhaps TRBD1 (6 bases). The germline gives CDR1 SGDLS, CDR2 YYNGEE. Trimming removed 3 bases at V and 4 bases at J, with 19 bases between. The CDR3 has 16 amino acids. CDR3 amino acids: CASSAFDRIGAYGYTF. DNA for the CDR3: TGTGCCAGCAGCGCCTTCGACAGGATTGGGGCCTATGGCTACACCTTC.

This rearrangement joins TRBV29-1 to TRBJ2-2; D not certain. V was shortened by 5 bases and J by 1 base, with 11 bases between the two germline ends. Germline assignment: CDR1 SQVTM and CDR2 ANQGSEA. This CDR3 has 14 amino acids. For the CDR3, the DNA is TGCAGCGTTCTTGGCACCCAGAACACCGGGGAGCTGTTTTTT. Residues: CSVLGTQNTGELFF.

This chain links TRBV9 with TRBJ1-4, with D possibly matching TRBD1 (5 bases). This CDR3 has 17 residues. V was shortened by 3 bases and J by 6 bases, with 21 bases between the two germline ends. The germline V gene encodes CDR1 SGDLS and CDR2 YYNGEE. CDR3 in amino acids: CASSAGGKGRADEKLFF. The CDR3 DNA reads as TGTGCCAGCAGCGCCGGGGGGAAGGGCAGGGCGGATGAAAAACTGTTTTTT.

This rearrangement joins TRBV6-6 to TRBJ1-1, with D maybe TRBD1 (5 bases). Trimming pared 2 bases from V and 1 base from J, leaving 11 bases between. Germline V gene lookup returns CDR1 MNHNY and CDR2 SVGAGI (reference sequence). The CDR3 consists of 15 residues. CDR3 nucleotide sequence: TGTGCCAGCAGTTACGTTAGGGGCGGGAACACTGAAGCTTTCTTT. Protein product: CASSYVRGGNTEAFF.

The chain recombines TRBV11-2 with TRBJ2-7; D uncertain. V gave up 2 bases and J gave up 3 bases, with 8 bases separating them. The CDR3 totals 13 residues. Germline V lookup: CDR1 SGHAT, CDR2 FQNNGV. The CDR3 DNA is TGTGCCAGCAGCTTATTCGCGGTCTACGAGCAGTACTTC. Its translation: CASSLFAVYEQYF.

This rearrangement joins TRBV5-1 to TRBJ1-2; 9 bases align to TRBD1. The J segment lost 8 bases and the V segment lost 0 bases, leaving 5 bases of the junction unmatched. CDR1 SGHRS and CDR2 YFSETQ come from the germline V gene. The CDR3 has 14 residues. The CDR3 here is CASSLALTGGGYTF. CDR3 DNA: TGCGCCAGCAGCTTGGCCCTAACAGGGGGCGGCTACACCTTC.

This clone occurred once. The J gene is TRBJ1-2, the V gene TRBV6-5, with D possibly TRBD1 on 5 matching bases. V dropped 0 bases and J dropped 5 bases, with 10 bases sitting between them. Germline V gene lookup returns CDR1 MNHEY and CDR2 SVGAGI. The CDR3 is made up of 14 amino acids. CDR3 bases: TGTGCCAGCAGTTACTCTTCAGGGCGTTATGGCTACACCTTC. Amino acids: CASSYSSGRYGYTF.

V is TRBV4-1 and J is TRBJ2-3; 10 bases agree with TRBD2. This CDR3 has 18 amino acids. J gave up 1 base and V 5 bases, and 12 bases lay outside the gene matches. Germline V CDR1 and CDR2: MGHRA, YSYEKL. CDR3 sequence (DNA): TGCGCCAGCAGCGAAACCCGACTAGCGGGTGACCGCACAGATACGCAGTATTTT. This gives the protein CASSETRLAGDRTDTQYF.

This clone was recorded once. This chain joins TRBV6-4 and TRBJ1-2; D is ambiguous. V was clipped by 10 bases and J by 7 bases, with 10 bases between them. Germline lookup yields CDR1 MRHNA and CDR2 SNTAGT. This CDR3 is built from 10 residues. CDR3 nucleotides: TGTGCCACCAACGGTTTTGGCTACACCTTC. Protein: CATNGFGYTF.